This TCR beta chain was profiled in a study of T cell repertoires in cytomegalovirus infection. General study results and limits: Based on cumulative public TCR beta family frequency, carriers of CMV plus the relevant HLA were identified.

This clonotype was counted a few times. Its target is unknown. Using its own MiXCR run on the reads, TCRdb lists one record per CDR3 protein. The sample has hundreds of thousands of distinct CDR3 sequences, approximately 22% seen once; the top ten hold roughly 18%. Sequencing used CD8+ T cells from PBMCs. This receptor was obtained from a human donor in good health (CMV status not recorded). Some clones in this sample may be carry-over from other donors' samples.

CDR3: CASSGPSHPYEQYF. CDR3 nucleotide sequence: TGTGCCAGCAGTGGGCCAAGTCACCCCTACGAGCAGTACTTC. V usage is TRBV2 and J usage is TRBJ2-7; D call uncertain. The V and J ends lost 4 bases and 2 bases respectively, with 12 bases between them. From germline, CDR1 is SNHLY and CDR2 FYNNEI. This CDR3 is built from 14 residues. Full variable domain (missing parts from reference TRBV2 and TRBJ2-7): EPEVTQTPSHQVTQMGQEVILRCVPISNHLYFYWYRQILGQKVEFLVSFYNNEISEKSEIFDDQFSVERPDGSNFTLKIRSTKLEDSAMYFCASSGPSHPYEQYFGPGTRLTVT.